The 2 T cell receptor beta chains reported below all come from one sample, sequenced in a study of identical twins' blood T cells. TCRdb recomputed calls from the 5' RACE reads with MiXCR, one row per CDR3 protein. The sample has roughly 380,000 distinct CDR3 sequences, over 25% seen once. The sequencing input was PBMCs. The receptors stem from a woman aged 18 to 55 in good health.

In its sample, this clonotype was seen many times. This chain joins TRBV7-8 and TRBJ1-5; maybe TRBD1 (5 bases). CDR3 length equals 16 residues. CDR1 SGHVS and CDR2 FQNEAQ come from the germline V gene. V was trimmed by 5 bases and J by 4 bases, leaving 18 bases between them. Here the CDR3 reads CASSPRGGVTNQPQHF. The CDR3 bases are TGTGCCAGCAGCCCAAGGGGAGGAGTGACTAATCAGCCCCAGCATTTT.

This clonotype appeared a few times. The chain recombines TRBV20-1 with TRBJ2-1; D possibly corresponds to TRBD1 (5 bases). In germline, CDR1 is DFQATT, CDR2 SNEGSKA (reference sequence). The CDR3 has 16 amino acids. The germline V and J ends were trimmed by 5 bases and 4 bases, with 21 bases remaining between them. The CDR3 DNA reads TGCAGTGCTTTCTCGCCGCTGACAGTAAGGTACAATGAGCAGTTCTTC. Encoded protein: CSAFSPLTVRYNEQFF.